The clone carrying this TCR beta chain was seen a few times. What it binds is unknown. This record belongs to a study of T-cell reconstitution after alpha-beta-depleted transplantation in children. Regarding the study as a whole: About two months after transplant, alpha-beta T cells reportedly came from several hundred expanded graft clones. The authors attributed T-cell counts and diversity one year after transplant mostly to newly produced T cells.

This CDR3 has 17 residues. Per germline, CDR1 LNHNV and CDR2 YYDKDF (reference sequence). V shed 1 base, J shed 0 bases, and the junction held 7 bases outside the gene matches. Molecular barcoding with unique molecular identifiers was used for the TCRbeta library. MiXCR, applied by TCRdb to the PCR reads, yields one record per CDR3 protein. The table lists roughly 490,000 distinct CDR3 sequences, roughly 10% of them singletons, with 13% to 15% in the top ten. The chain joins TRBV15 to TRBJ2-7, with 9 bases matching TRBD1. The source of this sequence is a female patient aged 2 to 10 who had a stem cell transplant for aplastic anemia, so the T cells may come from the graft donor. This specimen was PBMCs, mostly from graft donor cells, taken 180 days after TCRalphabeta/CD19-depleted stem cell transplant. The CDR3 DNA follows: TGTGCCACCAGCAGAGGGACAGGGGCCACTGTCTCCTACGAGCAGTACGTC. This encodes CATSRGTGATVSYEQYV.